Sequencing of this T cell receptor (beta chain) was carried out in a study of beta chain features in type 1 diabetes. Turning to the study itself: Over all samples combined, around 110 million sorted cells were examined. Study observations and caveats: Shorter TCRB CDR3s, moderately but significantly so, were found in Type 1 diabetes patients in all four CD4+ subsets. Because the template was cDNA, high-expressing cells might be over-represented. Relative to healthy donors, patients appeared to have naive, central memory and Treg TCRB repertoires that were more similar. The question of HLA type influencing TCRB rearrangement was one that remained unresolved here.

In its sample, this clone was seen a few times. Its specificity is unknown. CDR1 is MNHEY and CDR2 is SVGAGI in the germline V gene. Trimming shortened V by 6 bases and J by 1 base, and 13 bases separated the two germline ends. This CDR3 is 15 amino acids long. The isolated RNA, all of it, was reverse transcribed, so expressed TCRB transcripts were what got sequenced. TCRdb's copy holds only in-frame clones and misses some; the assay was immunoSEQ multiplex PCR. The data contain under 850,000 clones, over 10% of them singletons. The chain recombines TRBV6-5 with TRBJ2-4; the D gene could be TRBD1 or TRBD2 (5 bases each). The source material was naive CD4+ T cells from blood. This sequence originates from a man aged 18 to 29 with type 1 diabetes. CDR3 residues: CASRPTGTAKNIQYF. The CDR3, as DNA: TGTGCCAGCAGACCTACCGGGACGGCCAAAAACATTCAGTACTTC.